This T cell receptor beta chain was sequenced for a study of blood T cells in healthy people across ages. Study observations and caveats: Lack of knowledge of donor CMV status possibly confounded expanded clonotype changes. Greater diversity and more naive CD4+ cells were seen in long-lived donors than in aged donors. Diversity of TCR beta per million T cells declined in a roughly linear way with age.

Alongside a J-beta primer mix, a sample-barcoded 5' primer served in a second PCR lasting roughly 6 to 11 cycles. CDR3-containing paired-end reads numbered at least 2.5 million in each sample. TCRdb reanalysed the 5' RACE reads using MiXCR and keeps one entry per CDR3 protein. This sample yields 850,000 to 1,000,000 distinct CDR3 sequences, of which roughly 51% are seen a single time; over 20% belongs to the top ten. The ends were cut back, 4 bases at V and 8 bases at J, with 18 bases in the middle. CDR1 is SGHDT and CDR2 is YYEEEE in the germline V gene. The CDR3 contains 14 residues. This clonotype was observed a handful of times. Its antigen remains unidentified.

This receptor was identified in a woman aged 55-69 years in good health. Sequenced sample: blood. J is TRBJ1-2 and V is TRBV5-6; D uncertain. CDR3 protein: CASSKKGRFGGYTF. Here the CDR3 DNA reads TGTGCCAGCAGCAAGAAAGGCAGATTCGGCGGCTACACCTTC.